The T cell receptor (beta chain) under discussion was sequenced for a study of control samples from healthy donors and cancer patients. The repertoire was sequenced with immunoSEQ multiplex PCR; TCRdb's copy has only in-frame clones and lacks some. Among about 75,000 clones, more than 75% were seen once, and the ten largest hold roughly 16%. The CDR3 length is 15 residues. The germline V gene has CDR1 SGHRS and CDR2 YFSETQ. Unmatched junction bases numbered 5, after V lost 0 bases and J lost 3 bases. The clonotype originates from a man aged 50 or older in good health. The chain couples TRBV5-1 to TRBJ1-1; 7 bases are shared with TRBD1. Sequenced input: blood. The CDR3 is CASSLEGALYTEAFF. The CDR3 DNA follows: TGCGCCAGCAGCTTGGAGGGGGCGTTGTACACTGAAGCTTTCTTT. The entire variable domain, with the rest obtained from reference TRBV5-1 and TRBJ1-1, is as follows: KAGVTQTPRYLIKTRGQQVTLSCSPISGHRSVSWYQQTPGQGLQFLFEYFSETQRNKGNFPGRFSGRQFSNSRSEMNVSTLELGDSALYLCASSLEGALYTEAFFGQGTRLTVV.